This T cell receptor beta chain was identified in a study of PD-1 blockade in classical Hodgkin lymphoma. The sample holds a few counts of this clone. Its target is not known. The same CDR3 also results from other DNA sequences found in this sample. V was cut by 4 bases and J by 1 base, with 9 bases left in between. There are 13 residues in the CDR3. CDR1 and CDR2 (germline): SGHRS, YFSETQ. Study-level points and caveats: Patients who responded completely had about the same baseline diversity as newly diagnosed patients. The authors excluded patients who started nivolumab under 1 year after ASCT. The study reported lower baseline TCR diversity in newly diagnosed patients than in healthy donors. TCR diversity in CD4+, not CD8+, cells rose significantly by C4D1.

Data came from immunoSEQ multiplex PCR; TCRdb stores just in-frame clones and leaves some out. The repertoire has tens of thousands of clones, 78% of them found once; the top ten carry roughly 12%. Each patient relapsed following autologous stem cell transplantation, and prior brentuximab vedotin exposure differed. This TCR came from a human donor with classical Hodgkin lymphoma. The V gene is TRBV5-1, the J gene TRBJ2-7; D ambiguous. The sample consisted of peripheral blood mononuclear cells (PBMCs), taken at baseline. The chain's CDR3 is CASSTGPSYEQYF. In DNA form, the CDR3 reads TGCGCCAGCAGCACTGGTCCTTCCTACGAGCAGTACTTC.